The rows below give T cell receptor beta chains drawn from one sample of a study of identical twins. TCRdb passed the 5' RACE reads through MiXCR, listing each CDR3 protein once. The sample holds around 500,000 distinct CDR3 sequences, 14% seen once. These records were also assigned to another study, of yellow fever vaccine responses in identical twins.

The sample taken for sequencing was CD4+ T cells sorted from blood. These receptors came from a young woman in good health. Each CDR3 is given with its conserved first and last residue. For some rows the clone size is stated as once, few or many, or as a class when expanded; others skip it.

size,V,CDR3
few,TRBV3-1,CASSQSRTSGRGNEQFF
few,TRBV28,CASRLGRLGYGYTF
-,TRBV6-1,CASSAGGTGGNEQFF
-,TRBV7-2,CASSLVSIEQFF
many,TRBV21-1,CASSTAKPGRSPDEKLFF
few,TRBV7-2,CASSLVREGSYEQYF
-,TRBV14,CASSQERLAGTYEQYF
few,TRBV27,CASSGQGNEQFF
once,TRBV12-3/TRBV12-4,CASSLGQATRYGYTF
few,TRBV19,CASSTQTSGVFTGELFF
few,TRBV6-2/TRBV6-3,CASSPHLSAADTQYF
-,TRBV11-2,CASSSWGGAGQETQYF
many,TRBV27,CASSFEGAFTDTQYF
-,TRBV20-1,CSARDPPSGGPYEQYF
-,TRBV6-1,CASIPGLQYNEQFF
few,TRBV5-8,CASNWGGAQYNEQFF
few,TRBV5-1,CASSLEGGFTYEQYF
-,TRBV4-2,CASSQTGTSGGVWETQYF
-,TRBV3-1,CASSQGGRQPQHF
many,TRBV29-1,CSVGRQKSSYGYTF
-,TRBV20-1,CSASNRGQSNTEAFF
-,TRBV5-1,CASSLVWTSTDTQYF
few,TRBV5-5,CASSLILGTPDTDTQYF
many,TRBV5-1,CASSFGLAGITDTQYF
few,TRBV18,CASSPRLSDYEQYF
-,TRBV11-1,CASSPIGAGTGSGANVLTF
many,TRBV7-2,CASSPPSSTGDTQYF
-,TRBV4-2,CASSPRRDYTDTQYF
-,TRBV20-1,CSARGIAGGAKNIQYF
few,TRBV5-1,CASSLDWSRSSYNEQFF
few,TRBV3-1,CASSNRGGPSNIQYF
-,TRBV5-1,CASKGVPSGKRMSTDTQYF
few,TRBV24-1,CATSDFEAGETQYF
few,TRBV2,CASSDPQETQYF
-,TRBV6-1,CASSEAVRYEQYF
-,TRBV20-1,CSARGFRSGSTYNEQFF
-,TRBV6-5,CASSYKTGGSSVEQYF
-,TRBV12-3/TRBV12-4,CASSLFSVGTDTQYF
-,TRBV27,CASSLFEGTPNTGELFF
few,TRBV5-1,CASSLGSGAPEQYF
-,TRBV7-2,CASSSPSRFEQFF
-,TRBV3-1,CASSQVGELFF
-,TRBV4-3,CASSRASGSPGANVLTF
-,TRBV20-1,CSAADKEGQYF
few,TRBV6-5,CASSRTRGEQFF
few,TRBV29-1,CSVDRGVAETQYF
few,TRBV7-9,CASKVSSNYGYTF
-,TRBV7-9,CASSYSGREGYGYTF
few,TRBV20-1,CSARAGTSGSSEQYF
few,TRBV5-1,CASSLADKTYEQYF
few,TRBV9,CASSVWGTQPYDTQYF
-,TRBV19,CASRPPPWAPNTGELFF